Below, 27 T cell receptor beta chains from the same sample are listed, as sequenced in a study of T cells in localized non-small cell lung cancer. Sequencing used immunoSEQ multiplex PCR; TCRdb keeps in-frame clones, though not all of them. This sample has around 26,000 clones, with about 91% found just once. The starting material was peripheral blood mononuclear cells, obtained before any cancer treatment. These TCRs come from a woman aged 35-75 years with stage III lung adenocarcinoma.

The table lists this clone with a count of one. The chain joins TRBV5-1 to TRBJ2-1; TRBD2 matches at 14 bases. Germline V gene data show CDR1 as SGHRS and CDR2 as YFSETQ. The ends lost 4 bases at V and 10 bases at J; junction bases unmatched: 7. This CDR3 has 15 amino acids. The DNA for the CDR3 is TGCGCCAGCAGCCCACCGGGACTAGCGGGAGAGGAGCAGTTCTTC. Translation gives CASSPPGLAGEEQFF.

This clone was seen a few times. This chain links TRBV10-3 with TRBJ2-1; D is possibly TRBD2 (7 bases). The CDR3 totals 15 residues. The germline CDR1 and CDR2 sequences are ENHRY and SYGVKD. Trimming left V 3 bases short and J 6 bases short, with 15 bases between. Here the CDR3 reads CAISDRGGVANEQFF. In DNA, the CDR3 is TGTGCCATCAGTGATCGAGGGGGGGTGGCCAATGAGCAGTTCTTC.

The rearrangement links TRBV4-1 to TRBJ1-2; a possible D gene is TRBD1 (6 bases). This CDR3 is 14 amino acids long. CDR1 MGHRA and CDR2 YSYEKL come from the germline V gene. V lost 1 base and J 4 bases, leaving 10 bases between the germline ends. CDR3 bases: TGCGCCAGCAGCCAAGGACAGGCTCTCTATGGCTACACCTTC. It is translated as CASSQGQALYGYTF.

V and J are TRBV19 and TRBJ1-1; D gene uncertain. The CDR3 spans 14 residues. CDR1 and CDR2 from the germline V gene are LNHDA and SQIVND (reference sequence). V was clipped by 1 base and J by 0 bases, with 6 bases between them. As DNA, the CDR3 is TGTGCCAGTAGTATAGGGTGGGTGAACACTGAAGCTTTCTTT. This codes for CASSIGWVNTEAFF.

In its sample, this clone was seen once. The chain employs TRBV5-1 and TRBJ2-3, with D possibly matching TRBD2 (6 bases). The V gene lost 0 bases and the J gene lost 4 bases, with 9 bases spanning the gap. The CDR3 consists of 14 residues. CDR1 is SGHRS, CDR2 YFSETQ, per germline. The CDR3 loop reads CASSLVRGADTQYF. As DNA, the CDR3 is TGCGCCAGCAGCTTGGTGCGGGGTGCAGATACGCAGTATTTT.

CDR3: CASSFSALAVQETQYF. The CDR3 coding sequence is TGTGCCAGCAGCTTTAGTGCGCTAGCGGTACAAGAGACCCAGTACTTC. The V call is TRBV11-2, the J call TRBJ2-5; 7 nucleotides line up with TRBD2. The CDR3 has 16 residues. J was trimmed by 2 bases and V by 3 bases; bases with no gene match: 9. Looked up from germline, CDR1 is SGHAT and CDR2 is FQNNGV.

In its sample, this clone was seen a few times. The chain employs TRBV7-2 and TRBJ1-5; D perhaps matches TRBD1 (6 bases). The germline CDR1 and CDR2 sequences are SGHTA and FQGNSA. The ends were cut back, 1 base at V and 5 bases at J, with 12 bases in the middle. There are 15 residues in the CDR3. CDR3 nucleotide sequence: TGTGCCAGCAGCTTAGGTCAGGGGAGGCATCAGCCCCAGCATTTT. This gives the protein CASSLGQGRHQPQHF.

This CDR3 reads CASSLGDSYEAFF. CDR3 bases: TGTGCCAGCAGCTTAGGGGACAGCTATGAAGCTTTCTTT. The rearrangement links TRBV7-9 to TRBJ1-1; 7 bases align to TRBD1. The CDR3 covers 13 residues. CDR1 and CDR2 from the germline V gene are SEHNR and FQNEAQ (reference sequence). J was trimmed by 7 bases and V by 1 base; bases with no gene match: 3.

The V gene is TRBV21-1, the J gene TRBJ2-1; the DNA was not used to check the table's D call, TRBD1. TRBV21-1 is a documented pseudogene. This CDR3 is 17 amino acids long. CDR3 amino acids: CASPKKGQESSYNEQFF. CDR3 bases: TGTGCCAGCCCCAAAAAGGGACAGGAGTCCTCCTACAATGAGCAGTTCTTC.

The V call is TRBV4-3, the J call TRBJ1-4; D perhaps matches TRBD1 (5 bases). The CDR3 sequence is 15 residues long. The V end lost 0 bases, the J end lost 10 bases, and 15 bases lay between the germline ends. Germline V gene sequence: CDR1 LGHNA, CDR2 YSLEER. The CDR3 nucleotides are TGCGCCAGCAGCCAAGACTGGGATCAGGGTGGAAAACTGTTTTTT. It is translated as CASSQDWDQGGKLFF.

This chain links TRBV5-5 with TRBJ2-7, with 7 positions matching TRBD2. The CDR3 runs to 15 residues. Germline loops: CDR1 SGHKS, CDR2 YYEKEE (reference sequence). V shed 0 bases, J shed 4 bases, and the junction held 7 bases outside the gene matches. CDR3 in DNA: TGTGCCAGCAGCTTGGTCGCGGGAGAAGGTTACGAGCAGTACTTC. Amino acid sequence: CASSLVAGEGYEQYF. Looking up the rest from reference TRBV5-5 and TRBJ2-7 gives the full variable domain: DAGVTQSPTHLIKTRGQQVTLRCSPISGHKSVSWYQQVLGQGPQFIFQYYEKEERGRGNFPDRFSARQFPNYSSELNVNALLLGDSALYLCASSLVAGEGYEQYFGPGTRLTVT.

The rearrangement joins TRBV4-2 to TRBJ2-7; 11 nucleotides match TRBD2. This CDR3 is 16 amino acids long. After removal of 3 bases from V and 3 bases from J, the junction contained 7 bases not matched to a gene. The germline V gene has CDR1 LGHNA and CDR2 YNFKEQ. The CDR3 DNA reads TGTGCCAGCAGCCAGGCCCTAGCGGGAGGCTACTACGAGCAGTACTTC. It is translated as CASSQALAGGYYEQYF.

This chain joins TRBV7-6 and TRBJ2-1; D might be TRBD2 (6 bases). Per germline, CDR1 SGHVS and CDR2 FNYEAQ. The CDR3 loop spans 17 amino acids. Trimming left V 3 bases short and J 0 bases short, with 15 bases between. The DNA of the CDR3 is TGTGCCAGCAGCTTGGGAGGAGGTTTAAGCTCCTACAATGAGCAGTTCTTC. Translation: CASSLGGGLSSYNEQFF.

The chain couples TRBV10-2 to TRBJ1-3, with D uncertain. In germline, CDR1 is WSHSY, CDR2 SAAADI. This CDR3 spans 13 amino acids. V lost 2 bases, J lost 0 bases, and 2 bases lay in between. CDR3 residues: CASSETSGNTIYF. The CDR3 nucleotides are TGCGCCAGCAGTGAGACCTCTGGAAACACCATATATTTT.

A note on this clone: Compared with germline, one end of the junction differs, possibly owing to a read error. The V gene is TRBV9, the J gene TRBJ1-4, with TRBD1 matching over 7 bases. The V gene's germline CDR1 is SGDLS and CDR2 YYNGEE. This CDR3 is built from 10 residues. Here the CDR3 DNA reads TGTGCCAGCAGGAAGAAGGGACAGTTGTTT. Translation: CASRKKGQLF. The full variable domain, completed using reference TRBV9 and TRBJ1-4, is DSGVTQTPKHLITATGQRVTLRCSPRSGDLSVYWYQQSLDQGLQFLIQYYNGEERAKGNILERFSAQQFPDLHSELNLSSLELGDSALYFCASRKKGQLFGSGTQLSVL.

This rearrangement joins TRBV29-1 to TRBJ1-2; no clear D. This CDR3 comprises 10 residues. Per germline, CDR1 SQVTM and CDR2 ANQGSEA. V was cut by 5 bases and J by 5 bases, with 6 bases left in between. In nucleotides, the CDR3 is TGCAGCGTTACAGATTATGGCTACACCTTC. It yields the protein CSVTDYGYTF.

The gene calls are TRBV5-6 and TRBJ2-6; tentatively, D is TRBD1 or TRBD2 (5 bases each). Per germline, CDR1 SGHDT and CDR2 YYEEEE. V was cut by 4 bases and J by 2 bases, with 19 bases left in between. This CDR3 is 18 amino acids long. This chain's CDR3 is CASSPLLLGETGANVLTF. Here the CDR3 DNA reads TGTGCCAGCAGCCCCTTGCTGCTGGGGGAGACTGGGGCCAACGTCCTGACTTTC.

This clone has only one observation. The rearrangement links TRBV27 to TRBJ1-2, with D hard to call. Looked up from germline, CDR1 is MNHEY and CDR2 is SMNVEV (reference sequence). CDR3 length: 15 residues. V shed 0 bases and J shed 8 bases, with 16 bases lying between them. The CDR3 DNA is TGTGCCAGCAGTTTATCGGCCGGGTATTGGGTGGGCTACACCTTC. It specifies CASSLSAGYWVGYTF.

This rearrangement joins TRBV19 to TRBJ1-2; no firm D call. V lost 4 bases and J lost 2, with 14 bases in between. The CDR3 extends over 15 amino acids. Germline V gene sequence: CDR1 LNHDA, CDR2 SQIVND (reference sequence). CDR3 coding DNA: TGTGCCAGTAGTACAACGACAAGGACCAACTATGGCTACACCTTC. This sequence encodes CASSTTTRTNYGYTF.

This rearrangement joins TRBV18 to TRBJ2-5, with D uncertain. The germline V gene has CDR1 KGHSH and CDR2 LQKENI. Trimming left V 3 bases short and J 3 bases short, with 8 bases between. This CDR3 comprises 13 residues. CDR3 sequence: CASSPVLKETQYF. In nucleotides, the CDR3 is TGTGCCAGCTCACCGGTATTGAAAGAGACCCAGTACTTC.

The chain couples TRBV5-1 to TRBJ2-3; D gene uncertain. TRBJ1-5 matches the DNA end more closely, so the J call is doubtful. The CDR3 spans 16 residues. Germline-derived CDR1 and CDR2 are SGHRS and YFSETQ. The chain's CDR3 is CASSLAAASGRDTQHF. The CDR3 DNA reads TGCGCCAGCAGCTTGGCCGCGGCTAGCGGGAGAGATACGCAGCATTTT.

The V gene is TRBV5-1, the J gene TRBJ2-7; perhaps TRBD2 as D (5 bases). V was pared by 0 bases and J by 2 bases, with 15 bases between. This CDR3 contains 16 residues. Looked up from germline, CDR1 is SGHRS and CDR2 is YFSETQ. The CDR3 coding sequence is TGCGCCAGCAGCTTGGTTTGGGAGTCCACACCCTACGAGCAGTACTTC. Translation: CASSLVWESTPYEQYF.

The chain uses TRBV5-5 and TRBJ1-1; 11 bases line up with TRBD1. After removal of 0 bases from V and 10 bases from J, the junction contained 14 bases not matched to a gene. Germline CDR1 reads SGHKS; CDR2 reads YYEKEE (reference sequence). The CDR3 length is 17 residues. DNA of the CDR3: TGTGCCAGCAGCTTGGCCGCTGGGACAGGGGGTTTCAGAGGAGCTTTCTTT. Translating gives CASSLAAGTGGFRGAFF.

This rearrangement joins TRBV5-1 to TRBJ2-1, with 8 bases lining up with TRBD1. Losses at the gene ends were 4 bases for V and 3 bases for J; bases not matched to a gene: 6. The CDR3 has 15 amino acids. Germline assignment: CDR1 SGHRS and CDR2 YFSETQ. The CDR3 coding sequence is TGCGCCAGCAGCCCCGCCGGGACAGGCTACAATGAGCAGTTCTTC. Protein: CASSPAGTGYNEQFF.

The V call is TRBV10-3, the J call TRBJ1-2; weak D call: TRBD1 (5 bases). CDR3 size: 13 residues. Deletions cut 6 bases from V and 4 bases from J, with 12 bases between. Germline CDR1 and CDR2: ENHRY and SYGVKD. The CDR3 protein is CAISAAGGYGYTF. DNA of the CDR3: TGTGCCATCAGCGCGGCGGGGGGCTATGGCTACACCTTC.

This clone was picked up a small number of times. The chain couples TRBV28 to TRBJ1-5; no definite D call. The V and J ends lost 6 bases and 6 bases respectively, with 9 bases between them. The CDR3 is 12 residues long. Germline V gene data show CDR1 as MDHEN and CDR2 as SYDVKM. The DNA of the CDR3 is TGTGCCAGCAGGTTGGGAACTCAGCCCCAGCATTTT. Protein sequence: CASRLGTQPQHF.

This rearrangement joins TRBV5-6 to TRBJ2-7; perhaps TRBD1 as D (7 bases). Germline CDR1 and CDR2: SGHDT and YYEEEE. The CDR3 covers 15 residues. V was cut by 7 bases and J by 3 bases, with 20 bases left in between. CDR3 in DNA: TGTGCCAGCCGGAGTATTGCGGGACAGCTCTACGAGCAGTACTTC. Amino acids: CASRSIAGQLYEQYF.